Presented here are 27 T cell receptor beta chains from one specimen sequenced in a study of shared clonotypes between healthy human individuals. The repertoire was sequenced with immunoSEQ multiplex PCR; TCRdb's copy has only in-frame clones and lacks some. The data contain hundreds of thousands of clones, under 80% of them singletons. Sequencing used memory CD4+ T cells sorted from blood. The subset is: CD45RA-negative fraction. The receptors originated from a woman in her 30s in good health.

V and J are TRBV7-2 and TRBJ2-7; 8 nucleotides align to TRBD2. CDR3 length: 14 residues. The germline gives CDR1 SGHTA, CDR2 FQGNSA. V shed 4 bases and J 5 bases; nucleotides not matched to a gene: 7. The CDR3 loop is CASSSLSGSHEQYF. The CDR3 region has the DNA TGTGCCAGCAGCTCGCTAAGCGGGAGCCACGAGCAGTACTTC.

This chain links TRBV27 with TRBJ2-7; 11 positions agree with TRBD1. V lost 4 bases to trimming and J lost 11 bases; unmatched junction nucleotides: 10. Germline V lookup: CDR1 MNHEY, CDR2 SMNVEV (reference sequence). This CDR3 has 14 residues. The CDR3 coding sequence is TGTGCCAGCAGTTCAGGACAGGGGGCAGATAGGGAGTACTTC. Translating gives CASSSGQGADREYF.

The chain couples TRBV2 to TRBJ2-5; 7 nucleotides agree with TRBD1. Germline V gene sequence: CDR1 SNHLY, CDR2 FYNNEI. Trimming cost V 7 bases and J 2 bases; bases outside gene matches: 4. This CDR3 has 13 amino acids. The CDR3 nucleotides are TGTGCCAGCATCGGACAGGTTCAAGAGACCCAGTACTTC. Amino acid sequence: CASIGQVQETQYF.

The CDR3 DNA reads as TGTGCCAGCAGCGTAGCCCCTAGCGGGGATACGCAGTATTTT. This codes for CASSVAPSGDTQYF. J is TRBJ2-3 and V is TRBV9, with TRBD2 identical over 8 bases. This CDR3 spans 14 amino acids. V lost 0 bases to trimming and J lost 6 bases; unmatched junction nucleotides: 3. In germline, CDR1 is SGDLS, CDR2 YYNGEE.

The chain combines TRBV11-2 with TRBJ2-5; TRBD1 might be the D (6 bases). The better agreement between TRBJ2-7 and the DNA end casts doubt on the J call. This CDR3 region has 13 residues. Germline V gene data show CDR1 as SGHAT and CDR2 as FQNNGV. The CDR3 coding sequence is TGTGCCAGCAGCAACCAGGGGTCGTACGAGCAGTACTTC. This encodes CASSNQGSYEQYF.

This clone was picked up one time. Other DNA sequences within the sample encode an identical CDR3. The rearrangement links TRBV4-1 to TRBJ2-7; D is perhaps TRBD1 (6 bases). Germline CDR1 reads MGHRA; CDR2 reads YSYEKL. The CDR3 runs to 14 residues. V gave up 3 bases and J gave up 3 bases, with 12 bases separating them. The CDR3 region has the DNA TGCGCCAGCAGCCACCCGGGACAAGGCTACGAGCAGTACTTC. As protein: CASSHPGQGYEQYF.

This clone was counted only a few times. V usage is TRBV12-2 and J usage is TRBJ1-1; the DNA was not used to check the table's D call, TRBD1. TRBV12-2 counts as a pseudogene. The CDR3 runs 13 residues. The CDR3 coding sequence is TGTGCAAGTCTCGAACCCCAGGTACCTGAAGCTTTCTTT. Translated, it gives CASLEPQVPEAFF.

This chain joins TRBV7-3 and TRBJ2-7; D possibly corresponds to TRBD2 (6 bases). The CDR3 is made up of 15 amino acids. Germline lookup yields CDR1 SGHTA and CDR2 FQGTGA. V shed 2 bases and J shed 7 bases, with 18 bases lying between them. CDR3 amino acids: CASSLGGAVGVEQYF. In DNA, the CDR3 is TGTGCCAGCAGCTTAGGAGGGGCCGTCGGTGTAGAGCAGTACTTC. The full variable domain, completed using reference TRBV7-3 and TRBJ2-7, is GAGVSQTPSNKVTEKGKYVELRCDPISGHTALYWYRQSLGQGPEFLIYFQGTGAADDSGLPNDRFFAVRPEGSVSTLKIQRTERGDSAVYLCASSLGGAVGVEQYFGPGTRLTVT.

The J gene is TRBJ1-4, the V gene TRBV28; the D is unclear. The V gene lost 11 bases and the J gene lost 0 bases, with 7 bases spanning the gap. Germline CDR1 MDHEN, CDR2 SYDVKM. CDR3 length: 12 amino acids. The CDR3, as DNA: TGTGCCCTGGGAGCAACTAATGAAAAACTGTTTTTT. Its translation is CALGATNEKLFF.

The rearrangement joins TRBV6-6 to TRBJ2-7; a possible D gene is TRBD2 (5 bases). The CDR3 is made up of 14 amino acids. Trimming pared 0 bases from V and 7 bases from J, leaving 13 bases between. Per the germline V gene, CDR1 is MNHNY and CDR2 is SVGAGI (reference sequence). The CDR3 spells CASSYSEATGEQYF. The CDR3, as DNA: TGTGCCAGCAGTTACTCGGAAGCCACGGGAGAGCAGTACTTC.

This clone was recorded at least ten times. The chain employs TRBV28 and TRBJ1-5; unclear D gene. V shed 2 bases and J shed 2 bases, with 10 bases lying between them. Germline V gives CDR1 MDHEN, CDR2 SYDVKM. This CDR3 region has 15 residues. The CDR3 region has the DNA TGTGCCAGCAGTTTAGTGGATGGGCGCAATCAGCCCCAGCATTTT. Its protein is CASSLVDGRNQPQHF.

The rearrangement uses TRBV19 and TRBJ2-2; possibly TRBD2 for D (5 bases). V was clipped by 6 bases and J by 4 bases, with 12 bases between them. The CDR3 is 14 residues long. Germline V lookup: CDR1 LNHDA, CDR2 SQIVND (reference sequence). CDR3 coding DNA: TGTGCCAGTAGCAAGTCGGGAAGCACCGGGGAGCTGTTTTTT. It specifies CASSKSGSTGELFF. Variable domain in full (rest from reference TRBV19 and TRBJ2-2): DGGITQSPKYLFRKEGQNVTLSCEQNLNHDAMYWYRQDPGQGLRLIYYSQIVNDFQKGDIAEGYSVSREKKESFPLTVTSAQKNPTAFYLCASSKSGSTGELFFGEGSRLTVL.

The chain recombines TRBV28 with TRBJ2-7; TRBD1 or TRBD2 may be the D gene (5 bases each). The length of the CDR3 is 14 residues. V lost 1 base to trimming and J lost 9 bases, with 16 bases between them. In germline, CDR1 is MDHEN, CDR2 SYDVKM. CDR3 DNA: TGTGCCAGCAGTTTATCCGGGACGGCTGGAGGGCAGTACTTC. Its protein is CASSLSGTAGGQYF.

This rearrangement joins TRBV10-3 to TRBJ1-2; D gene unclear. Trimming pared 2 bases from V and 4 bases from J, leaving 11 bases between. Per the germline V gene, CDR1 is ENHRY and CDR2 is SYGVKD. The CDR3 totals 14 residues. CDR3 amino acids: CAISEGDLSYGYTF. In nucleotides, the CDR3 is TGTGCCATCAGTGAGGGGGATTTGAGCTATGGCTACACCTTC.

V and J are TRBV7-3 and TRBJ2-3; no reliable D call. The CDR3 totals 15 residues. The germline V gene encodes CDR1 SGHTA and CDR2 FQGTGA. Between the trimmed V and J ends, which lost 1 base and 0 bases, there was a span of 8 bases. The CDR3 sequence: CASSLIGTSTDTQYF. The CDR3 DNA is TGTGCCAGCAGCTTAATAGGTACTAGCACAGATACGCAGTATTTT.

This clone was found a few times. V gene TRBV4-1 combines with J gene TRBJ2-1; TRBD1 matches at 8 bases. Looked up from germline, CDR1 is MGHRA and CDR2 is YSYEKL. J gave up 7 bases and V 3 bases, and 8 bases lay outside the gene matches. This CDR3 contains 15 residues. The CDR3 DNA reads TGCGCCAGCAGCCAGTACCCAGGGGGCGCGAATGAGCAGTTCTTC. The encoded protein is CASSQYPGGANEQFF.

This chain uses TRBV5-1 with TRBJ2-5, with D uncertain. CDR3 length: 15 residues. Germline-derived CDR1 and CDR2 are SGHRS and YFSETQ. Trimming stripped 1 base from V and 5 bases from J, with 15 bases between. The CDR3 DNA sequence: TGCGCCAGCAGCTTGTTTGGTCAGGCGGCGGAGACCCAGTACTTC. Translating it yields CASSLFGQAAETQYF.

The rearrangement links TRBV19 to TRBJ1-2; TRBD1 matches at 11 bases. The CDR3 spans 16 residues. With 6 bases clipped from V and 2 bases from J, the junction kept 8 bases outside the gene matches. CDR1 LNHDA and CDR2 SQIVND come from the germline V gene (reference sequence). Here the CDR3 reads CASRGQGGFDNYGYTF. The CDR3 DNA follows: TGTGCCAGTAGGGGACAGGGGGGGTTCGACAACTATGGCTACACCTTC.

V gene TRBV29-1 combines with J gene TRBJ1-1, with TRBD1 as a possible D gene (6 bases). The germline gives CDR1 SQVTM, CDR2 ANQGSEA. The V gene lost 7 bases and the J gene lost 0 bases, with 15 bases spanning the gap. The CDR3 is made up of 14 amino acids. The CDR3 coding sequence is TGCAGCGCCTCGGACAGCGCCTTGAACACTGAAGCTTTCTTT. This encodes CSASDSALNTEAFF.

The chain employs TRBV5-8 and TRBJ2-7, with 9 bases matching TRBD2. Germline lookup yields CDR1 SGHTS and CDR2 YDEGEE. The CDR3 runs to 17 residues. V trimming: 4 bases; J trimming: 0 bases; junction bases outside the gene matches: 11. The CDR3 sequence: CASSHPRLAEISYEQYF. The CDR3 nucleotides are TGTGCCAGCAGCCATCCTAGACTAGCGGAGATCTCCTACGAGCAGTACTTC. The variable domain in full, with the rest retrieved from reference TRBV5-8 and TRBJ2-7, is EAGVTQSPTHLIKTRGQQATLRCSPISGHTSVYWYQQALGLGLQFLLWYDEGEERNRGNFPPRFSGRQFPNYSSELNVNALELEDSALYLCASSHPRLAEISYEQYFGPGTRLTVT.

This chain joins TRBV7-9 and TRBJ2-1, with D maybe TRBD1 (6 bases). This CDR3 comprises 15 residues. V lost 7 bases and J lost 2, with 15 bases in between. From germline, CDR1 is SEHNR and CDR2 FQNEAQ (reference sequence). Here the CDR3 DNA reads TGTGCCAGCATGGGGGCCCGGGAAGCCTACAATGAGCAGTTCTTC. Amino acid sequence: CASMGAREAYNEQFF. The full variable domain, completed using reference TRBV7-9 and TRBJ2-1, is DTGVSQNPRHKITKRGQNVTFRCDPISEHNRLYWYRQTLGQGPEFLTYFQNEAQLEKSRLLSDRFSAERPKGSFSTLEIQRTEQGDSAMYLCASMGAREAYNEQFFGPGTRLTVL.

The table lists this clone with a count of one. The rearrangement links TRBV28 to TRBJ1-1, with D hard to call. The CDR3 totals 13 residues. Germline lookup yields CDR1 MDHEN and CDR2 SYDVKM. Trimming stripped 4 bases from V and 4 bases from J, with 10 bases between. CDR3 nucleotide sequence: TGTGCCAGCAGTTCCAGACGGGGCACTGAAGCTTTCTTT. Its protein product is CASSSRRGTEAFF.

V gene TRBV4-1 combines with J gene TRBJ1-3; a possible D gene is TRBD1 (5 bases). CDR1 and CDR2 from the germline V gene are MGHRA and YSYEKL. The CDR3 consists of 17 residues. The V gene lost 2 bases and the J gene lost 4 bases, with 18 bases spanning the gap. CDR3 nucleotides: TGCGCCAGCAGCCAAAAAGGGGACGGTGCCGTAGGAAACACCATATATTTT. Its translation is CASSQKGDGAVGNTIYF.

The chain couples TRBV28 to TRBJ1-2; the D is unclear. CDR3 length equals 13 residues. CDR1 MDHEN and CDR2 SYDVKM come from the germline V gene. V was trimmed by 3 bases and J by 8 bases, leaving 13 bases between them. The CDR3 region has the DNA TGTGCCAGCAGTTTGACGGCGGCGAGGGGCTACACCTTC. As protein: CASSLTAARGYTF.

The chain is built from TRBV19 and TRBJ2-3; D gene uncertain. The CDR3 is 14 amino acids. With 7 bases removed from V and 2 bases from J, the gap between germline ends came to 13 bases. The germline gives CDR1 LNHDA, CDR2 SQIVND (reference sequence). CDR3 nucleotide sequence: TGTGCCAGTAAAACCGGACCCATCACAGATACGCAGTATTTT. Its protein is CASKTGPITDTQYF.

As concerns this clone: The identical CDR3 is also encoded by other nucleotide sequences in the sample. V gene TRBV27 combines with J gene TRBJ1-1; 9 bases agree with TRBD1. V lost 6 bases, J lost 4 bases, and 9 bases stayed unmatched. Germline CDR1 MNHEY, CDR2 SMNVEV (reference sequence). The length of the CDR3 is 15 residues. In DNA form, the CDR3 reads TGTGCCAGCAGGCGAACAGGGGGCGCGGGCACTGAAGCTTTCTTT. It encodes CASRRTGGAGTEAFF.

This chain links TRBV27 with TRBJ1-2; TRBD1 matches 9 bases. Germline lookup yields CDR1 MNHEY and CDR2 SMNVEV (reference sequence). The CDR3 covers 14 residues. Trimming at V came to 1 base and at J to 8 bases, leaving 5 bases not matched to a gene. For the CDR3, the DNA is TGTGCCAGCAGTTTATGGGGACAGGGAGGAGGCTACACCTTC. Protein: CASSLWGQGGGYTF.